The 21 T cell receptor beta chains below come from one sample, sequenced in a study of Graves' ophthalmopathy and Graves' hyperthyroidism. Transcripts of RNA were the source for amplifying TCR beta CDR3 regions. An opening RT-PCR round employed HTBI primers and preceded a second-round multiplex PCR. Using its own MiXCR run on the multiplex PCR reads, TCRdb lists one record per CDR3 protein. The sample lists around 520,000 distinct CDR3 sequences, less than 40% occurring once. The source material was peripheral blood or thyroid tissue (not recorded which). The receptors originated from an adult man with Graves' hyperthyroidism.

The CDR3 region has the DNA TGTGCCAGCAGTGGAGATATACTAGCGGGAGGACCCAATGAGCAGTTCTTC. Its translation: CASSGDILAGGPNEQFF. The chain employs TRBV2 and TRBJ2-1; TRBD2 matches 12 bases. Germline CDR1 is SNHLY and CDR2 is FYNNEI. CDR3 length equals 17 residues. Germline trimming cut 4 bases from V and 6 bases from J; bases unmatched to any gene: 10.

This clonotype was observed a handful of times. The chain links TRBV12-3 or TRBV12-4 to TRBJ1-5; a weak D match, TRBD1 (5 bases). V was clipped by 4 bases and J by 4 bases, with 17 bases between them. The CDR3 extends over 16 amino acids. The CDR3 here is CASSSPQGRINQPQHF. In DNA form, the CDR3 reads TGTGCCAGCAGTTCCCCCCAGGGCCGTATAAATCAGCCCCAGCATTTT.

This clonotype was detected ten times or more. The chain is built from TRBV5-1 and TRBJ1-2, with 8 bases that match TRBD1. V dropped 8 bases and J dropped 3; count of bases not matched to a gene: 12. The CDR3 covers 15 residues. Per the germline V gene, CDR1 is SGHRS and CDR2 is YFSETQ. CDR3 nucleotides: TGCGCCAGTTCACCAGGGGACAGGACTCACTATGGCTACACCTTC. It specifies CASSPGDRTHYGYTF.

This clonotype turned up a few times. V is TRBV6-5 and J is TRBJ1-6; D unresolved. V was clipped by 3 bases and J by 0 bases, with 15 bases between them. The CDR3 covers 18 residues. Germline V gene lookup returns CDR1 MNHEY and CDR2 SVGAGI. CDR3: CASSYSLSGSSYNSPLHF. CDR3 DNA sequence: TGTGCCAGCAGTTATAGTTTATCGGGGAGCTCCTATAATTCACCCCTCCACTTT.

The table lists this clonotype with many counts. The J gene is TRBJ2-2, the V gene TRBV9; 9 bases are a match to TRBD2. With 0 bases clipped from V and 1 base from J, the junction kept 4 bases outside the gene matches. CDR1 and CDR2 from the germline V gene are SGDLS and YYNGEE. This CDR3 has 17 amino acids. CDR3 region: CASSVEAGGMNTGELFF. In DNA, the CDR3 is TGTGCCAGCAGCGTAGAGGCGGGGGGGATGAACACCGGGGAGCTGTTTTTT.

The chain combines TRBV18 with TRBJ2-7; the match to TRBD2 covers 12 bases. CDR3 length: 16 amino acids. Losses at the gene ends were 2 bases for V and 2 bases for J; bases not matched to a gene: 4. Germline CDR1 and CDR2: KGHSH and LQKENI. The CDR3 region is CASSPDLAGGPYEQYF. The CDR3, as DNA: TGTGCCAGCTCACCAGATCTAGCGGGGGGGCCCTACGAGCAGTACTTC.

This chain connects TRBV7-2 to TRBJ2-7; D is perhaps TRBD1 (5 bases). Germline V lookup: CDR1 SGHTA, CDR2 FQGNSA. V lost 1 base, J lost 5 bases, and 9 bases lay in between. The CDR3 is 13 amino acids. The CDR3 sequence is CASSLGARDEQYF. CDR3 DNA sequence: TGTGCCAGCAGCTTAGGGGCCAGGGACGAGCAGTACTTC.

V is TRBV24-1 and J is TRBJ2-7, with TRBD1 matching over 7 bases. Germline V gene lookup returns CDR1 KGHDR and CDR2 SFDVKD. The CDR3 has 14 residues. V lost 3 bases and J lost 6; bases outside the gene matches: 7. The CDR3 spells CATSDPTGSGEQYF. The CDR3 nucleotides read TGTGCCACCAGTGATCCGACAGGGTCGGGCGAGCAGTACTTC.

This clonotype showed up many times. The chain employs TRBV10-3 and TRBJ2-5, with a tentative D call TRBD1 (5 bases). CDR1 ENHRY and CDR2 SYGVKD come from the germline V gene. The CDR3 loop spans 13 amino acids. Trimming removed 4 bases at V and 5 bases at J, with 11 bases between. For the CDR3, the DNA is TGTGCCATCAGTGCAACAGGTCCCGAGACCCAGTACTTC. It is translated as CAISATGPETQYF.

This clonotype was counted between two and nine times. This sequence joins TRBV20-1 and TRBJ1-6, with a possible D match to TRBD1 (6 bases). Per the germline V gene, CDR1 is DFQATT and CDR2 is SNEGSKA (reference sequence). This CDR3 comprises 13 residues. V dropped 4 bases and J dropped 7 bases, with 11 bases sitting between them. The CDR3 reads CSATDRGNSPLHF. The CDR3 region has the DNA TGCAGTGCTACGGACAGAGGGAATTCACCCCTCCACTTT.

This clonotype was observed at least ten times. The chain uses TRBV5-1 and TRBJ1-2, with 8 bases that match TRBD1. The CDR3 sequence is 14 residues long. J lost 8 bases, V lost 0 bases, and 6 bases had no gene match. Germline V gene sequence: CDR1 SGHRS, CDR2 YFSETQ. Here the CDR3 DNA reads TGCGCCAGCAGCTTGGACGGCAGGGGGCTCGGCTACACCTTC. It codes for CASSLDGRGLGYTF.

The rearrangement joins TRBV7-2 to TRBJ2-7, with 11 positions matching TRBD2. The J call may be incorrect, as the DNA end agrees better with TRBJ2-1. The CDR3 contains 16 residues. CDR1 is SGHTA, CDR2 FQGNSA, per germline. CDR3 residues: CASSNSGTSGPNEQFF. The CDR3 nucleotides read TGTGCCAGCAGCAACTCTGGGACTAGCGGACCCAATGAGCAGTTCTTC.

This clonotype came up many times. The chain combines TRBV24-1 with TRBJ2-2; a possible D gene is TRBD1 (6 bases). From germline, CDR1 is KGHDR and CDR2 SFDVKD. The CDR3 is 15 amino acids. The germline V and J ends were trimmed by 3 bases and 5 bases, with 12 bases remaining between them. The CDR3 region has the DNA TGTGCCACCAGTGATCCTGCAGGGGCGACCGGGGAGCTGTTTTTT. It is translated as CATSDPAGATGELFF.

This clonotype was picked up many times. The chain links TRBV19 to TRBJ1-1; D unclear. CDR1 is LNHDA, CDR2 SQIVND, per germline (reference sequence). V dropped 4 bases and J dropped 1 base, with 4 bases sitting between them. There are 12 residues in the CDR3. The CDR3 sequence: CASSTSNTEAFF. The CDR3 bases are TGTGCCAGTAGTACGTCGAACACTGAAGCTTTCTTT.

This chain uses TRBV2 with TRBJ1-2; 7 nucleotides align to TRBD1. The CDR3 has 17 amino acids. Trimming removed 5 bases from V and 2 bases from J; junction bases left unmatched: 14. The V gene's germline CDR1 is SNHLY and CDR2 FYNNEI. CDR3 DNA sequence: TGTGCCAGCAGTTTATCTTCGTCGACAGGGAAAAACTATGGCTACACCTTC. This codes for CASSLSSSTGKNYGYTF.

This clonotype has ten or more counts. A much bigger clone sits one base away, suggesting this may be a read error. V usage is TRBV5-1 and J usage is TRBJ1-6; 8 bases are a match to TRBD1. The germline V gene encodes CDR1 SGHRS and CDR2 YFSETQ. CDR3 size: 16 residues. V shed 4 bases and J 11 bases; nucleotides not matched to a gene: 14. Written as DNA, the CDR3 is TGCGCCAGCAGCCCAGACGGACAGGGTCAACGTCCACCCCTCCACTTT. Protein sequence: CASSPDGQGQRPPLHF. The whole variable domain, remainder taken from reference TRBV5-1 and TRBJ1-6, is KAGVTQTPRYLIKTRGQQVTLSCSPISGHRSVSWYQQTPGQGLQFLFEYFSETQRNKGNFPGRFSGRQFSNSRSEMNVSTLELGDSALYLCASSPDGQGQRPPLHFGNGTRLTVT.

This clonotype was recorded at least ten times. The V call is TRBV24-1, the J call TRBJ2-7; no clear D. Germline assignment: CDR1 KGHDR and CDR2 SFDVKD. Trimming shortened V by 11 bases and J by 3 bases, and 4 bases separated the two germline ends. CDR3 length: 9 residues. In DNA form, the CDR3 reads TGTGCCAGGGGCTACGAGCAGTACTTC. Protein product: CARGYEQYF.

The rearrangement uses TRBV27 and TRBJ1-6; the match to TRBD1 covers 7 bases. Trimming cost V 5 bases and J 4 bases; bases outside gene matches: 11. CDR3 length equals 17 residues. Germline V gene lookup returns CDR1 MNHEY and CDR2 SMNVEV (reference sequence). CDR3 loop: CASSPSTGSFYNSPLHF. CDR3 sequence (DNA): TGTGCCAGCAGTCCGTCGACAGGGAGCTTTTATAATTCACCCCTCCACTTT.

This chain links TRBV20-1 with TRBJ2-2; TRBD1 might be the D (5 bases). Trimming pared 0 bases from V and 5 bases from J, leaving 13 bases between. Germline-derived CDR1 and CDR2 are DFQATT and SNEGSKA (reference sequence). CDR3 size: 15 residues. CDR3 in amino acids: CSARDLTDGTGELFF. DNA for the CDR3: TGCAGTGCTAGAGATCTGACAGATGGGACCGGGGAGCTGTTTTTT.

This sequence joins TRBV2 and TRBJ1-6; 10 bases are a match to TRBD1. The CDR3 runs to 15 residues. J lost 8 bases, V lost 6 bases, and 7 bases had no gene match. Germline V lookup: CDR1 SNHLY, CDR2 FYNNEI. Here the CDR3 DNA reads TGTGCCAGCAGGGGGACAGGGGTGATTCATTCACCCCTCCACTTT. This codes for CASRGTGVIHSPLHF.

V and J are TRBV2 and TRBJ2-7; 10 bases map to TRBD2. Germline CDR1 and CDR2: SNHLY and FYNNEI. The junction had 6 bases not matched to a gene; V was cut back by 5 bases and J by 5 bases. The CDR3 covers 14 residues. CDR3 sequence reads: CASSYSGLANEQYF. The DNA for the CDR3 is TGTGCCAGCAGTTACTCGGGACTAGCGAACGAGCAGTACTTC.